This is a list of T cell receptor beta chains from one sample in a study of shared clonotypes between healthy human individuals. The method was immunoSEQ multiplex PCR; TCRdb's version includes in-frame clones alone and lacks a portion of them. Of hundreds of thousands of clones in the sample, over 65% are singletons; the top ten hold 1.7%. The sample consisted of memory CD4+ T cells sorted from blood. These TCRs come from a woman in her thirties in good health. The CDR3 runs from the conserved cysteine through the conserved F or W. Each record gives: J gene, D gene, V gene, clone size, CDR3 protein, CDR3 DNA. A D gene is named only where the DNA matches it firmly. Size is stated for part of the rows, as once, few or many counts, or as a class when the clone is expanded.

TRBJ2-2 TRBD2 TRBV18 - CASSPRGLADGELFF TGTGCCAGCTCACCCCGAGGACTAGCGGACGGGGAGCTGTTTTTT
TRBJ2-7 TRBD2 TRBV11-3 once CASSSGLADGKYF TGTGCCAGCAGCTCGGGACTAGCTGACGGAAAGTACTTC
TRBJ2-2 - TRBV27 - CASSTPRGGTTGELFF TGTGCCAGCAGCACCCCGAGGGGTGGGACCACCGGGGAGCTGTTTTTT
TRBJ1-5 TRBD1 TRBV5-1 - CASSLSGGGNQPQHF TGCGCCAGCAGCTTGTCAGGGGGAGGCAATCAGCCCCAGCATTTT
TRBJ2-2 TRBD1 TRBV2 - CASSAQGVEGGELFF TGTGCCAGCAGCGCACAGGGGGTGGAGGGCGGGGAGCTGTTTTTT
TRBJ2-1 TRBD2 TRBV5-1 - CASSLQGLGHYNEQFF TGCGCCAGCAGCTTGCAGGGACTAGGTCACTACAATGAGCAGTTCTTC
TRBJ2-7 - TRBV10-3 - CAISPTETYEQYF TGTGCCATCAGCCCGACAGAGACCTACGAGCAGTACTTC
TRBJ2-5 TRBD1 TRBV13 - CASSLGTGDGETQYF TGTGCCAGCAGCTTAGGGACAGGGGACGGGGAGACCCAGTACTTC
TRBJ1-3 - TRBV27 - CASSLRGAGGNTIYF TGTGCCAGCAGTTTACGGGGGGCGGGAGGAAACACCATATATTTT
TRBJ2-7 TRBD2 TRBV28 once CASSLFRNSKPGLAGVEQYF TGTGCCAGCAGTTTATTCCGCAACTCGAAACCGGGACTAGCGGGAGTCGAGCAGTACTTC
TRBJ1-2 - TRBV19 - CASRQASSGYTF TGTGCCAGTAGACAGGCGAGTTCTGGCTACACCTTC
TRBJ1-5 - TRBV9 - CASSVEVGSNQPQHF TGTGCCAGCAGCGTAGAGGTTGGGAGCAATCAGCCCCAGCATTTT
TRBJ2-1 TRBD1 TRBV18 - CASSPRTGYNEQFF TGTGCCAGCTCACCCCGGACAGGTTACAATGAGCAGTTCTTC
TRBJ2-5 - TRBV6-1 - CASSEGGAETQYF TGTGCCAGCAGTGAAGGAGGAGCGGAGACCCAGTACTTC
TRBJ2-7 TRBD2 TRBV28 - CASSTMTSGKYEQYF TGTGCCAGCAGTACCATGACTAGCGGGAAGTACGAGCAGTACTTC
TRBJ2-1 - TRBV27 - CASSLGLGRGNYNEQFF TGTGCCAGCAGTTTGGGATTGGGGAGGGGGAACTACAATGAGCAGTTCTTC
TRBJ2-7 TRBD2 TRBV5-1 once CASGIGAGVSNEQYF TGCGCCAGCGGTATAGGAGCGGGAGTCTCCAACGAGCAGTACTTC
TRBJ1-1 TRBD1 TRBV5-4 few CASKGQGAGAFF TGTGCCAGCAAGGGGCAGGGGGCAGGTGCTTTCTTT
TRBJ1-5 TRBD1 TRBV6-1 - CASRGTGHQPQHF TGTGCCAGCAGGGGGACAGGCCATCAGCCCCAGCATTTT
TRBJ2-1 TRBD1 TRBV5-1 - CASSLSGTARVNEQFF TGCGCCAGCAGCTTGTCCGGGACAGCCAGAGTCAATGAGCAGTTCTTC
TRBJ2-1 TRBD2 TRBV5-1 - CASSERTSGAYNEQFF TGCGCCAGCAGCGAGAGGACTAGCGGGGCCTACAATGAGCAGTTCTTC
TRBJ2-1 - TRBV27 - CASSPPWQLYNEQFF TGTGCCAGCAGCCCCCCGTGGCAGCTCTACAATGAGCAGTTCTTC
TRBJ2-2 - TRBV29-1 - CSVGTGTGELFF TGCAGCGTTGGGACTGGGACCGGGGAGCTGTTTTTT
TRBJ1-2 - TRBV28 - CASRVTPYGYTF TGTGCCAGCAGGGTGACCCCGTATGGCTACACCTTC
TRBJ1-3 TRBD1 TRBV2 once CASSGQGGTGNTIYF TGTGCCAGCAGCGGACAGGGAGGAACTGGAAACACCATATATTTT
TRBJ2-7 TRBD2 TRBV5-1 - CASSASLTGTSGSRSYEQYF TGCGCCAGCAGCGCATCCCTTACCGGGACTAGCGGGTCACGCTCCTACGAGCAGTACTTC
TRBJ2-5 - TRBV29-1 - CSTQDGVETQYF TGCAGCACTCAAGATGGGGTCGAGACCCAGTACTTC